This record looks at one TCR beta chain sequence and its context. This entry comes from a study of blood T cell repertoires in COVID-19. Study in general: The origin of the acute and convalescent COVID-19 samples was the United States, Italy and Spain. Sample material is recorded as cDNA or gDNA derived from T cells, B-cell-depleted T cells, or PBMCs.

Authors' processing steps: Estimated nucleated cell counts came from reference gene primer amplification. Some clones are missing from TCRdb's copy, which holds only in-frame ones; the method was immunoSEQ multiplex PCR. Clone size and the V and J calls come from that table; the DNA yielded D and trimming. The sample holds about 210,000 clones, around 84% seen once. The germline V gene encodes CDR1 LNHDA and CDR2 SQIVND (reference sequence). The junction had 16 bases not matched to a gene; V was cut back by 3 bases and J by 1 base. There are 20 residues in the CDR3. The sequence derives from a middle-aged man who had recovered from COVID-19. The source material was peripheral blood. The chain joins TRBV19 to TRBJ1-5; 9 bases fit TRBD1. CDR3 DNA sequence: TGTGCCAGTAGTATTCGGTCGGGACAGGGAAGGCGTTGGAGCAATCAGCCCCAGCATTTT. Translation gives CASSIRSGQGRRWSNQPQHF.